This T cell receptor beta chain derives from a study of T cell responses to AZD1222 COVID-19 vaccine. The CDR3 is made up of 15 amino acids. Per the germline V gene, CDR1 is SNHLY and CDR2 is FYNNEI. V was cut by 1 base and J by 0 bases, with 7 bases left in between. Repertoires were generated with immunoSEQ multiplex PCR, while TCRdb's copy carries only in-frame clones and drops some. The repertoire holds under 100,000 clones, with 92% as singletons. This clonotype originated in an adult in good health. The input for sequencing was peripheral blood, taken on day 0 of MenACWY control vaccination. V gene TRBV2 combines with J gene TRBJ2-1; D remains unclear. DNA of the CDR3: TGTGCCAGCAGTGAAGTGACGTCCTCCTACAATGAGCAGTTCTTC. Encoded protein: CASSEVTSSYNEQFF.